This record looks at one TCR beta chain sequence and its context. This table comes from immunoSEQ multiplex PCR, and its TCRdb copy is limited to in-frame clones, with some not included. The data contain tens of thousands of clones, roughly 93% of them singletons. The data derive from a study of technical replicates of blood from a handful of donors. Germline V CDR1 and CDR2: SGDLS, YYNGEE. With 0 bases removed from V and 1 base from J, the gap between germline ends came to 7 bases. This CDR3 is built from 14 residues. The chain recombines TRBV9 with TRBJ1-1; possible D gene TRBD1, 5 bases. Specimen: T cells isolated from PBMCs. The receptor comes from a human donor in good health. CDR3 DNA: TGTGCCAGCAGCGTAGTGGACAAGAACACTGAAGCTTTCTTT. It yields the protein CASSVVDKNTEAFF.